The 27 T cell receptor beta chains presented below share a single source sample, sequenced in a study of T cell responses to AZD1222 COVID-19 vaccine. Repertoires were generated with immunoSEQ multiplex PCR, while TCRdb's copy carries only in-frame clones and drops some. The sample lists approximately 120,000 clones, less than 95% seen once, with approximately 4.5% in the top ten. Source: peripheral blood, taken on day 0 of MenACWY control vaccination. These receptors were taken from an adult in good health.

V is TRBV27 and J is TRBJ1-6; the D gene is possibly TRBD1 (5 bases). This CDR3 is 14 amino acids long. The germline V and J ends were trimmed by 6 bases and 6 bases, with 12 bases remaining between them. CDR1 and CDR2 (germline): MNHEY, SMNVEV (reference sequence). CDR3 region: CASRHQGINSPLHF. DNA of the CDR3: TGTGCCAGCAGACACCAGGGCATTAATTCACCCCTCCACTTT.

Only one count was recorded for this clone. J is TRBJ2-1 and V is TRBV2; D gene uncertain. The V gene's germline CDR1 is SNHLY and CDR2 FYNNEI. The CDR3 sequence is 13 residues long. V was pared by 8 bases and J by 0 bases, with 8 bases between. Here the CDR3 DNA reads TGTGCCAGCTGCTGGGCCTCCTACAATGAGCAGTTCTTC. Translating gives CASCWASYNEQFF.

This rearrangement joins TRBV3-1 (or the pseudogene TRBV3-2) to TRBJ1-5; D remains ambiguous. Between the trimmed V and J ends, which lost 0 bases and 1 base, there was a span of 4 bases. CDR1 and CDR2 (germline): LGHDT, YNNKEL (reference sequence). The length of the CDR3 is 14 residues. CDR3 sequence reads: CASSQDVSNQPQHF. The CDR3 coding sequence is TGTGCCAGCAGCCAAGATGTAAGCAATCAGCCCCAGCATTTT.

The sample holds one count of this clone. The gene calls are TRBV14 and TRBJ2-1, with D uncertain. Germline values: CDR1 SGHDN, CDR2 FVKESK. V lost 3 bases and J lost 8, with 5 bases in between. The CDR3 totals 11 residues. The CDR3 is CASSQWDEQFF. CDR3 DNA sequence: TGTGCCAGCAGCCAGTGGGATGAGCAGTTCTTC.

V and J are TRBV12-3 or TRBV12-4 and TRBJ1-2; D remains unclear. The CDR3 has 12 residues. The V end lost 0 bases, the J end lost 7 bases, and 6 bases lay between the germline ends. CDR3 sequence (DNA): TGTGCCAGCAGTTTAGCCCACAGTGGCTACACCTTC. This encodes CASSLAHSGYTF.

The chain couples TRBV6-1 to TRBJ1-6; no clear D. The germline V and J ends were trimmed by 0 bases and 7 bases, with 4 bases remaining between them. The length of the CDR3 is 13 residues. Germline V CDR1 and CDR2: MNHNS, SASEGT. DNA for the CDR3: TGTGCCAGCAGTGAAGCCGAGAATTCACCCCTCCACTTT. Its translation is CASSEAENSPLHF.

The chain has TRBV19 and TRBJ2-1, with 13 bases matching TRBD2. The CDR3 is 16 amino acids. The junction had 1 base not matched to a gene; V was cut back by 3 bases and J by 2 bases. CDR1 and CDR2 (germline): LNHDA, SQIVND (reference sequence). The CDR3 loop is CASSIGLAGAYNEQFF. The DNA of the CDR3 is TGTGCCAGTAGTATCGGACTAGCGGGAGCCTACAATGAGCAGTTCTTC.

Concerning this clone itself: Additional DNA sequences in this sample encode the identical CDR3. The gene calls are TRBV3-1 (or the pseudogene TRBV3-2) and TRBJ2-7; D remains ambiguous. The CDR3 spans 11 residues. Trimming left V 3 bases short and J 1 base short, with 1 base between. CDR1 LGHDT and CDR2 YNNKEL come from the germline V gene (reference sequence). The CDR3 DNA sequence: TGTGCCAGCAGCCAGTCCTACGAGCAGTACTTC. Translation gives CASSQSYEQYF.

The chain uses TRBV6-5 and TRBJ2-7; TRBD1 agrees at 9 bases. Germline CDR1 reads MNHEY; CDR2 reads SVGAGI. This CDR3 has 15 amino acids. Trimming cost V 6 bases and J 3 bases; bases outside gene matches: 9. The CDR3 DNA reads TGTGCCAGCAGAGATACAGGGGGCTCGGTCTACGAGCAGTACTTC. Translated: CASRDTGGSVYEQYF.

The chain joins TRBV19 to TRBJ1-4, with TRBD1 matching over 9 bases. The CDR3 covers 15 residues. CDR1 and CDR2 (germline): LNHDA, SQIVND (reference sequence). With 5 bases clipped from V and 4 bases from J, the junction kept 5 bases outside the gene matches. CDR3 sequence: CASSYGTGLNEKLFF. Here the CDR3 DNA reads TGTGCCAGTAGTTACGGGACAGGGCTTAATGAAAAACTGTTTTTT.

The chain has TRBV18 and TRBJ2-2, with a weak D call TRBD2 (5 bases). The ends were cut back, 1 base at V and 3 bases at J, with 12 bases in the middle. The germline gives CDR1 KGHSH, CDR2 LQKENI. The CDR3 has 16 residues. CDR3 nucleotide sequence: TGTGCCAGCTCACCACGTCCCCGGGATCACACCGGGGAGCTGTTTTTT. This sequence encodes CASSPRPRDHTGELFF.

The chain combines TRBV21-1 with TRBJ1-4. TRBV21-1 is described as a pseudogene. The length of the CDR3 is 19 residues. As DNA, the CDR3 is TGTGCCAGCAGCAAAGTTGATGGAGGTTTGGGAGGCGGTAATGAAAAACTGTTTTTT. It is translated as CASSKVDGGLGGGNEKLFF.

This chain connects TRBV3-1 (or the pseudogene TRBV3-2) to TRBJ1-5; the match to TRBD1 covers 11 bases. Germline-derived CDR1 and CDR2 are LGHDT and YNNKEL (reference sequence). This CDR3 is built from 15 residues. J lost 4 bases, V lost 5 bases, and 4 bases had no gene match. The CDR3 spells CASSKDRGRNQPQHF. In DNA form, the CDR3 reads TGTGCCAGCAGCAAGGACAGGGGGCGTAATCAGCCCCAGCATTTT.

The rearrangement joins TRBV5-1 to TRBJ2-2; tentatively, D is TRBD1 (6 bases). The V gene lost 4 bases and the J gene lost 4 bases, with 17 bases spanning the gap. The length of the CDR3 is 16 residues. Per the germline V gene, CDR1 is SGHRS and CDR2 is YFSETQ. The CDR3 protein is CASSTDRTMGTGELFF. The CDR3 DNA reads as TGCGCCAGCAGCACAGACAGGACGATGGGCACCGGGGAGCTGTTTTTT.

The J gene is TRBJ1-2, the V gene TRBV6-1, with D tentatively TRBD1 (6 bases). V was pared by 2 bases and J by 4 bases, with 14 bases between. The CDR3 spans 15 residues. Germline V gives CDR1 MNHNS, CDR2 SASEGT. CDR3 residues: CASSELAGVAYGYTF. The CDR3 DNA is TGTGCCAGCAGTGAATTAGCAGGGGTCGCCTATGGCTACACCTTC.

The chain is built from TRBV6-4 and TRBJ1-1, with D tentatively TRBD1 (6 bases). Germline V CDR1 and CDR2: MRHNA, SNTAGT. Trimming stripped 3 bases from V and 4 bases from J, with 12 bases between. CDR3 length: 14 residues. The CDR3 sequence: CASSDSGGATEAFF. The CDR3 DNA sequence: TGTGCCAGCAGTGATTCGGGGGGGGCCACTGAAGCTTTCTTT.

The rearrangement uses TRBV2 and TRBJ1-6; the D is unclear. With 9 bases removed from V and 0 bases from J, the gap between germline ends came to 9 bases. The length of the CDR3 is 14 residues. CDR1 is SNHLY and CDR2 is FYNNEI in the germline V gene. This chain's CDR3 is CASQVGSYNSPLHF. The DNA of the CDR3 is TGTGCCAGTCAAGTTGGCTCCTATAATTCACCCCTCCACTTT.

In this sample, this clone turned up a few times. The chain employs TRBV9 and TRBJ1-3; 8 bases are shared with TRBD1. This CDR3 is built from 17 residues. Germline assignment: CDR1 SGDLS and CDR2 YYNGEE. Trimming removed 0 bases from V and 4 bases from J; junction bases left unmatched: 9. CDR3 bases: TGTGCCAGCAGCGTAGCGGGGACAGGAAGTGGCGGAAACACCATATATTTT. It codes for CASSVAGTGSGGNTIYF. The variable domain in full, with the rest retrieved from reference TRBV9 and TRBJ1-3, is DSGVTQTPKHLITATGQRVTLRCSPRSGDLSVYWYQQSLDQGLQFLIQYYNGEERAKGNILERFSAQQFPDLHSELNLSSLELGDSALYFCASSVAGTGSGGNTIYFGEGSWLTVV.

This chain connects TRBV29-1 to TRBJ1-4; D ambiguous. Germline CDR1 is SQVTM and CDR2 is ANQGSEA. V dropped 1 base and J dropped 8 bases, with 5 bases sitting between them. The CDR3 consists of 11 residues. CDR3 nucleotide sequence: TGCAGCGTTGAAGTACAGGAAAAACTGTTTTTT. This gives the protein CSVEVQEKLFF.

The chain recombines TRBV6-6 with TRBJ2-3, with TRBD2 identical over 11 bases. After removal of 6 bases from V and 2 bases from J, the junction contained 7 bases not matched to a gene. The CDR3 consists of 16 residues. Germline CDR1 is MNHNY and CDR2 is SVGAGI (reference sequence). CDR3 protein: CASSLGLAGYTDTQYF. CDR3 bases: TGTGCCAGCAGCTTAGGACTAGCGGGTTACACAGATACGCAGTATTTT.

The chain has TRBV5-1 and TRBJ1-2; 12 positions agree with TRBD1. Trimming took 5 bases from V and 3 from J; bases not matched to a gene: 5. CDR1 and CDR2 from the germline V gene are SGHRS and YFSETQ. The CDR3 spans 15 residues. The CDR3 region has the DNA TGCGCCAGCAGGGGGACAGGGGGCGCTGACTATGGCTACACCTTC. It is translated as CASRGTGGADYGYTF.

The rearrangement links TRBV7-2 to TRBJ1-4, with D maybe TRBD1 (5 bases). The V gene lost 5 bases and the J gene lost 7 bases, with 20 bases spanning the gap. The CDR3 length is 16 residues. Germline V gene sequence: CDR1 SGHTA, CDR2 FQGNSA. CDR3 loop: CASSKSRGLGGEKLFF. The CDR3 nucleotides are TGTGCCAGCAGCAAAAGCCGGGGCCTAGGAGGTGAAAAACTGTTTTTT.

The V gene is TRBV6-2 or TRBV6-3, the J gene TRBJ2-4, with 8 bases identical to TRBD2. CDR1 and CDR2 from the germline V gene are MNHEY and SVGEGT. The CDR3 spans 13 residues. Trimming cost V 5 bases and J 6 bases; bases outside gene matches: 3. The CDR3 spells CASSLGGVNIQYF. The CDR3 DNA sequence: TGTGCCAGCAGTCTCGGGGGGGTAAACATTCAGTACTTC.

The V call is TRBV18, the J call TRBJ1-3; possibly TRBD1 for D (6 bases). V dropped 3 bases and J dropped 0 bases, with 12 bases sitting between them. There are 16 residues in the CDR3. Germline assignment: CDR1 KGHSH and CDR2 LQKENI. CDR3 residues: CASSPQQGRSGNTIYF. The CDR3 coding sequence is TGTGCCAGCTCACCGCAACAGGGCCGCTCTGGAAACACCATATATTTT.

J is TRBJ1-6 and V is TRBV14; D is possibly TRBD1 (5 bases). V was shortened by 0 bases and J by 0 bases, with 12 bases between the two germline ends. Germline loops: CDR1 SGHDN, CDR2 FVKESK. The length of the CDR3 is 18 residues. For the CDR3, the DNA is TGTGCCAGCAGCCAAGATGGGGGAGGGAGCTCCTATAATTCACCCCTCCACTTT. Translating it yields CASSQDGGGSSYNSPLHF.

The rearrangement joins TRBV19 to TRBJ1-1; unclear D gene. The germline V gene has CDR1 LNHDA and CDR2 SQIVND (reference sequence). The CDR3 covers 14 residues. Trimming removed 7 bases from V and 1 base from J, with 13 bases in between. The CDR3 bases are TGTGCCAGTACGTATCCAGGAAGGAACACTGAAGCTTTCTTT. Translated, it gives CASTYPGRNTEAFF.

The chain couples TRBV19 to TRBJ1-5, with 7 positions matching TRBD1. Trimming removed 4 bases from V and 6 bases from J; junction bases left unmatched: 12. The V gene's germline CDR1 is LNHDA and CDR2 SQIVND (reference sequence). There are 16 residues in the CDR3. CDR3 in DNA: TGTGCCAGTAGTAACCTCGGCAGGGGGGGTACTCAGCCCCAGCATTTT. It codes for CASSNLGRGGTQPQHF.